This TCR beta chain was documented in a study of CD8+ T cells in alopecia areata. This clone was observed a handful of times. The treatment was: oral pan-JAK inhibitor, 5-10 mg twice daily. Germline assignment: CDR1 MNHEY and CDR2 SVGAGI. The CDR3 runs to 15 residues. The V end lost 0 bases, the J end lost 2 bases, and 11 bases lay between the germline ends. cDNA serving as the sequencing template came from extracted, reverse transcribed RNA. The table came from immunoSEQ multiplex PCR; TCRdb's copy has only in-frame clones and leaves some out. The sample lists more than 200,000 clones; around 43% were seen once.

The TCR was taken from a human donor with alopecia areata. The starting material was CD4+ T cells sorted from blood, obtained between weeks 36 and 40, from a patient treated with tofacitinib. The gene calls are TRBV6-5 and TRBJ2-7; no clear D gene. CDR3 loop: CASSYSSDQPYEQYF. The CDR3 nucleotides are TGTGCCAGCAGTTACTCCTCGGACCAGCCCTACGAGCAGTACTTC.